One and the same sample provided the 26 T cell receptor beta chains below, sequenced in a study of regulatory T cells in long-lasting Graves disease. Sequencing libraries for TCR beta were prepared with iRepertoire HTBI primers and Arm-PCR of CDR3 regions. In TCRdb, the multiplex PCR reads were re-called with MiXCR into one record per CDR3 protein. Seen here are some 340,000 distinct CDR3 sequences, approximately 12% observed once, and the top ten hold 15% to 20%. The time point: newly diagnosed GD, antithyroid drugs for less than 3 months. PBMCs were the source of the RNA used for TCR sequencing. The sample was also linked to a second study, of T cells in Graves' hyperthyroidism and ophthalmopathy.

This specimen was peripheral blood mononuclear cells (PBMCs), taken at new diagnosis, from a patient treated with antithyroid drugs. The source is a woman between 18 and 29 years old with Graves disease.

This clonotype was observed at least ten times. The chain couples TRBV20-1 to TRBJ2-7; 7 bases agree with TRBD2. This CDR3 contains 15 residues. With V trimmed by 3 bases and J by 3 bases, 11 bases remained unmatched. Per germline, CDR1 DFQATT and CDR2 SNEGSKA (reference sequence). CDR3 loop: CSASDFPGLGYEQYF. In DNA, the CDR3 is TGCAGTGCTAGTGACTTCCCCGGACTAGGCTACGAGCAGTACTTC.

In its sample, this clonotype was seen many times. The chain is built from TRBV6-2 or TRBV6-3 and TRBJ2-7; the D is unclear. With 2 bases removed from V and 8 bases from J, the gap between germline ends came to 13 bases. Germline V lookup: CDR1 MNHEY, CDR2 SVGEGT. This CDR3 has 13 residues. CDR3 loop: CASSYGDHMKQYF. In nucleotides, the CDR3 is TGTGCCAGCAGTTACGGAGACCACATGAAGCAGTACTTC.

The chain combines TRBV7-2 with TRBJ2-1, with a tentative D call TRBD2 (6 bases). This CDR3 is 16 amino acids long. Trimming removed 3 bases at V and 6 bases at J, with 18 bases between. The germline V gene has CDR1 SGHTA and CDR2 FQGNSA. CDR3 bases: TGTGCCAGCAGCTTGGTCCAACGGGAGTCCGGCAATGAGCAGTTCTTC. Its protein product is CASSLVQRESGNEQFF.

CDR3 residues: CASSLGERRAYNEQFF. The CDR3 DNA is TGTGCCAGCAGCCTGGGGGAGCGGAGGGCCTACAATGAGCAGTTCTTC. The gene calls are TRBV7-9 and TRBJ2-1; the D gene is possibly TRBD2 (6 bases). The germline V and J ends were trimmed by 5 bases and 2 bases, with 16 bases remaining between them. Germline V gene sequence: CDR1 SEHNR, CDR2 FQNEAQ (reference sequence). The CDR3 consists of 16 residues.

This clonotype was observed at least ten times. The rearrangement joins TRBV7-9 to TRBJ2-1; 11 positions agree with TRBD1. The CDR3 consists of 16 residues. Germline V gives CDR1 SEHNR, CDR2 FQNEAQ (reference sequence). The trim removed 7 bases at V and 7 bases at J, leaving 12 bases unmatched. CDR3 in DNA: TGTGCCAGCATCCTACCCCGGGACAGGGGGGATAATGAGCAGTTCTTC. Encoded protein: CASILPRDRGDNEQFF.

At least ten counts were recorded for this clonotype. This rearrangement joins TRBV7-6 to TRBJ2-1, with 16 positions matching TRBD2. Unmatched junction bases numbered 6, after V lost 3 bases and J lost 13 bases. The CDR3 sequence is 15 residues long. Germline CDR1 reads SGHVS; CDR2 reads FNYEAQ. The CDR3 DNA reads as TGTGCCAGCAGCTTGGAGGGACTAGCGGGAGGGCATCAGTTCTTC. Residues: CASSLEGLAGGHQFF.

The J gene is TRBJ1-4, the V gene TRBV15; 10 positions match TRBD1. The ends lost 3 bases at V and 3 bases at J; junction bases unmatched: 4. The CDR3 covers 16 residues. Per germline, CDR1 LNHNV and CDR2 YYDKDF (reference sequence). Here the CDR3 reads CATSRGGTGANEKLFF. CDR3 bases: TGTGCCACCAGCAGGGGTGGGACAGGGGCTAATGAAAAACTGTTTTTT.

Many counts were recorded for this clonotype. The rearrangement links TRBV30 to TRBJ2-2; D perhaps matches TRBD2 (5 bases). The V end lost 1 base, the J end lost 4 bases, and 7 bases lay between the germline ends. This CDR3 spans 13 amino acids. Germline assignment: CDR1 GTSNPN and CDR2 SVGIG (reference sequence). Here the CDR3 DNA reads TGTGCCTGGAGTGGGAGGACCACCGGGGAGCTGTTTTTT. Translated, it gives CAWSGRTTGELFF.

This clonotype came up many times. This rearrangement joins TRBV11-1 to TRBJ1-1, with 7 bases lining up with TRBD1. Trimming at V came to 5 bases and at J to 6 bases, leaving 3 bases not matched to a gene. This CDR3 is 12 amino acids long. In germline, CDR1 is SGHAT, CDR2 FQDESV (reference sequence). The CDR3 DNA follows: TGTGCCAGCAGCCAGGGGGGCCCTGAAGCTTTCTTT. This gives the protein CASSQGGPEAFF.

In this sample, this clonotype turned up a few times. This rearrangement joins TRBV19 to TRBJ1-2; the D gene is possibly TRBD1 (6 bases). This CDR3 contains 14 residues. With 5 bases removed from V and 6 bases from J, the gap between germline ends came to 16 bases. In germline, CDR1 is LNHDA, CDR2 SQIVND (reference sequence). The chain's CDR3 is CASSSWGAWDGYTF. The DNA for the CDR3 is TGTGCCAGTAGTTCGTGGGGGGCATGGGATGGCTACACCTTC.

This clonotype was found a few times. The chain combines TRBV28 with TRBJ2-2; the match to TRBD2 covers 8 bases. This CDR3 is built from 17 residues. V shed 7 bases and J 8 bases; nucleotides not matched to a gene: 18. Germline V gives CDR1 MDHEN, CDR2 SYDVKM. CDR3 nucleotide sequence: TGTGCCAGCACCCCTAGCGGGTCGAATTTAGCATTTGGGGAGCTGTTTTTT. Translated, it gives CASTPSGSNLAFGELFF.

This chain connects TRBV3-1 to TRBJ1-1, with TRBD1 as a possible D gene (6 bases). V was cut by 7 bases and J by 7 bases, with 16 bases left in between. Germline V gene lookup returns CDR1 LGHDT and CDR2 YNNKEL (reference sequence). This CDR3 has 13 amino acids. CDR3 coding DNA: TGTGCCAGCATCGACCGGGGGGGCGGTGAAGCTTTCTTT. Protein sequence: CASIDRGGGEAFF.

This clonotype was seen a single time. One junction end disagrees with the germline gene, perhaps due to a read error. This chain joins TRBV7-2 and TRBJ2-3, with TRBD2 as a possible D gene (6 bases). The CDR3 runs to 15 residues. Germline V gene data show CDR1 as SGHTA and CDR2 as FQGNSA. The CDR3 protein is CASSQGSGITDTQYF. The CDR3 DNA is TGCGCCAGCAGCCAAGGTAGCGGAATCACAGATACGCAGTATTTT.

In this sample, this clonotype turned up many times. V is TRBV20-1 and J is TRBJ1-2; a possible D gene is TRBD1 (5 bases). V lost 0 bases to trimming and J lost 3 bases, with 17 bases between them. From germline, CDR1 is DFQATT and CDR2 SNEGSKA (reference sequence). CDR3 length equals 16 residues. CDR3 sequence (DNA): TGCAGTGCTAGAGACAGGGTGAAAACTCGGGACTATGGCTACACCTTC. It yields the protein CSARDRVKTRDYGYTF.

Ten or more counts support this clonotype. The CDR3 reads CASGPGVSGNTIYF. The CDR3 bases are TGTGCCAGCGGCCCCGGCGTCTCTGGAAACACCATATATTTT. The chain is built from TRBV27 and TRBJ1-3, with D unresolved. V dropped 8 bases and J dropped 0 bases, with 11 bases sitting between them. The CDR3 contains 14 residues. Germline V CDR1 and CDR2: MNHEY, SMNVEV (reference sequence).

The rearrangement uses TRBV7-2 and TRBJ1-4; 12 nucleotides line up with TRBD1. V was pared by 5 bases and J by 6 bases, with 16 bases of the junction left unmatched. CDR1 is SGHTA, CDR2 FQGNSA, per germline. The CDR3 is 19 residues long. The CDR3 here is CASSRLDRDRGLDDEKLFF. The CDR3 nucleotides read TGTGCCAGCAGCCGCCTCGACCGGGACAGGGGGCTGGATGATGAAAAACTGTTTTTT.

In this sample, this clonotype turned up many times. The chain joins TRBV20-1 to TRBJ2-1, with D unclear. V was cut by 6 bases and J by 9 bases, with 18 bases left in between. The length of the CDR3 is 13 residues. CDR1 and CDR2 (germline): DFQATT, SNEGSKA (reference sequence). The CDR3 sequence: CSARIDPSSEQFF. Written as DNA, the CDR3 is TGCAGTGCCCGTATCGACCCCTCCAGTGAGCAGTTCTTC.

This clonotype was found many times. The CDR3 loop is CASSSLTGLCLYEQYV. The CDR3 coding sequence is TGTGCCAGCAGCTCCTTGACAGGGTTATGCCTGTACGAGCAGTACGTC. The chain joins TRBV13 to TRBJ2-7; 7 bases line up with TRBD1. Losses at the gene ends were 4 bases for V and 4 bases for J; bases not matched to a gene: 13. The CDR3 sequence is 16 residues long. The germline CDR1 and CDR2 sequences are PRHDT and FYEKMQ (reference sequence).

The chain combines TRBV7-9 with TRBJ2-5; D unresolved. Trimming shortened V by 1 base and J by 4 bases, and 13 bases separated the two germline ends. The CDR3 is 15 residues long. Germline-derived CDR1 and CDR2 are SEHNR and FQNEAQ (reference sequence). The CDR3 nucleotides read TGTGCCAGCAGCTTAGGGTCTTTCCCCTCAGAGACCCAGTACTTC. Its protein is CASSLGSFPSETQYF.

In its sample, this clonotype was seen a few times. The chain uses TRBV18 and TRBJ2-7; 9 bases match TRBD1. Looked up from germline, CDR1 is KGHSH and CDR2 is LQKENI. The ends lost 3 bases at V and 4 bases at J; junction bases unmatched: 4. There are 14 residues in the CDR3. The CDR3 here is CASSPPGQGYEQYF. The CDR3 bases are TGTGCCAGCTCACCCCCGGGACAGGGATACGAGCAGTACTTC.

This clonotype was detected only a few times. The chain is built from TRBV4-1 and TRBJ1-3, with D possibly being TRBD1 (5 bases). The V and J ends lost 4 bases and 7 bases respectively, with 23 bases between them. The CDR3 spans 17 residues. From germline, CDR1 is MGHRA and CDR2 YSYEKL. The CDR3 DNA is TGCGCCAGCAGCCTAGAAAAACGCAGGGACTTCGGGAACACCATATATTTT. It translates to CASSLEKRRDFGNTIYF.

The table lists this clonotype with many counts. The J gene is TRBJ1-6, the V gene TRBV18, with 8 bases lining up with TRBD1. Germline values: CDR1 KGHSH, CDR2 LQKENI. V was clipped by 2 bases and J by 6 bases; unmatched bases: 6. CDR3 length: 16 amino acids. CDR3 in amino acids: CASSPSAQGGNSPLHF. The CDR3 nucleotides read TGTGCCAGCTCACCATCGGCACAGGGGGGTAATTCACCCCTCCACTTT.

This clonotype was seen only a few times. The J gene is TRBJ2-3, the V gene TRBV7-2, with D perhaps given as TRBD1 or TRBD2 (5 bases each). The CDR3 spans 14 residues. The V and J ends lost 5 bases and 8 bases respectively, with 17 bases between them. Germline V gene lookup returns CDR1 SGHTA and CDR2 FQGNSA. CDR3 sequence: CASSLTGYGATQYF. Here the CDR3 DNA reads TGTGCCAGCAGCCTAACGGGGTATGGGGCTACGCAGTATTTT.

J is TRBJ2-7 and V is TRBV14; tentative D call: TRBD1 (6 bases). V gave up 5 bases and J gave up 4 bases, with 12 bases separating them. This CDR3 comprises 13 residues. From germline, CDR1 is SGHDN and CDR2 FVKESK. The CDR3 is CASSYYTGYEQYF. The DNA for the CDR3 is TGTGCCAGCAGCTATTACACAGGGTACGAGCAGTACTTC.

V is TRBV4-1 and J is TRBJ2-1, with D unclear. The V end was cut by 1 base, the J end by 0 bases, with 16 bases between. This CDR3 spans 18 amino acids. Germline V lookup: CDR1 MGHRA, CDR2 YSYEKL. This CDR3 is CASSQVWPPTSSYNEQFF. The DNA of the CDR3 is TGCGCCAGCAGCCAAGTATGGCCTCCGACAAGCTCCTACAATGAGCAGTTCTTC.

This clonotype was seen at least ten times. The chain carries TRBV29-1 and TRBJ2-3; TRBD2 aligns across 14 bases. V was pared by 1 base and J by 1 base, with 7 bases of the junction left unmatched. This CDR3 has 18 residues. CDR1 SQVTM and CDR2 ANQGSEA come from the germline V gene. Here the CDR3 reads CSVEVWGLAGEGTDTQYF. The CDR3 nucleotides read TGCAGCGTTGAAGTGTGGGGACTAGCGGGAGAAGGCACAGATACGCAGTATTTT.